This record concerns one T cell receptor (beta chain) sequence. CDR1 and CDR2 from the germline V gene are SGHTA and FQGTGA. The V and J ends lost 0 bases and 0 bases respectively, with 10 bases between them. CDR3 length: 16 residues. The entry originates in a study of blood T cell repertoires in COVID-19. In the authors' workflow: Amplification from reference gene primers served as the basis for estimated nucleated cell counts. Assay used: immunoSEQ multiplex PCR; TCRdb lists only in-frame clones, some missing. V and J calls and clone size come straight from that table; D and trimming were deduced from the DNA. The table has 200,000 or so clones, roughly 80% seen once; the top ten hold over 9.5%.

This chain connects TRBV7-3 to TRBJ2-3, with D maybe TRBD1 (5 bases). The source is a woman of 80 years or more with acute or convalescent COVID-19. Sequencing was carried out using peripheral blood. The CDR3 sequence: CASSLTGAGSTDTQYF. The CDR3 region has the DNA TGTGCCAGCAGCTTAACGGGTGCAGGGAGCACAGATACGCAGTATTTT.